The entry that follows covers one T cell receptor (beta chain) sequence. This clonotype was detected ten times or more. Its antigen target is currently unknown. Base qualities are not recorded, but no much larger clone differs from it by a single base. CDR1 and CDR2, looked up from the germline V gene (reference sequence), are DFQATT and SNEGSKA. V trim: 3 bases; J trim: 11 bases; unmatched bases: 12. There are 14 amino acids in the CDR3, from cysteine to phenylalanine inclusive. The entry retains the CDR3 DNA only, 42 bases that are in frame from base 1. The data belong to a study of blood T cells in healthy people across ages (dated by TCRdb to between 2015 and 2017). For the study in its entirety: In model experiments, roughly one uniquely barcoded TCR beta cDNA molecule per two T cells was captured by template switching. The donors were split into four age groups: young (average about 15 years), middle-aged (more than 35), aged (approximately 60) and long-lived (over 80). Two additional independent replicas of 1 million unique cDNA reads from the same blood draw were analyzed for two donors (one aged 18 to 30 and one aged 80 or older). To track age-related changes in TCR beta repertoire diversity, the study relied on deep sequencing normalized with unique cDNA molecular identifiers. To avoid experimental bias, donors of different ages were distributed randomly across sequencing lanes.

Receptor amplification or capture employed 5' RACE. The sequencer listed for this sample is Illumina HiSeq 2500. A second PCR of about 6 to 12 cycles was run with a J-beta primer mix and a sample-barcoded 5' primer. Each TCR beta cDNA molecule received a unique molecular identifier from a template-switch 5' adaptor carrying 12 random nucleotides. Each sample yielded at least 2.5 million CDR3-containing paired-end reads. The Mint cDNA synthesis kit, primed by a TRBC-specific oligonucleotide, was used to synthesize first-strand cDNA from all RNA. Following uracil-DNA glycosylase treatment, a first 18-cycle PCR with universal primers M1SS and BC2_uni_R was performed on all cDNA. In the authors' own workflow: For normalization, 1 million high-quality reads were randomly selected from each sample, with every read carrying a distinct molecular identifier. Instead of being binned into consensus sequences, reads that shared molecular identifiers were thrown out. CDR3 identification, clonotype clustering and error correction used MiTCR with a Q25 quality threshold and the strictest error-elimination algorithm. A nonparametric unseen species model using Euler transformation provided a lower-bound estimate of total TCR beta diversity. Through fastp at Q25 and MiXCR, TCRdb rebuilt clones from the public reads, retaining in-frame beta chains. Each entry merges the rows of one CDR3 protein and shows their most common DNA and genes. TCRdb's processing, not the study's, gives the V and J calls here. The sample table holds fewer than 800,000 distinct CDR3 sequences, of which roughly 32% were seen once. 15% of the sample rests with the top ten.

The 40 or so donors, aged roughly 6 to 90 years, were systemically healthy Caucasian individuals from Russia. Around 10 milliliters of peripheral blood were drawn from each donor into EDTA-treated Vacutainer tubes. Ficoll-Paque density-gradient centrifugation was used to isolate PBMCs, with at least 6.5 million per sample. Trizol reagent was used to extract total RNA from the PBMCs, yielding at least 6 micrograms per sample. The percentages of naive CD45RAhigh/CD27high T cells were determined by flow cytometry on a PBMC aliquot from every donor. Results the study describes overall, beyond this receptor: As age increased, observed TCR beta diversity per million T cells dropped in a roughly linear way, and a significant reduction was already evident by age about 40. Compared with the aged group, the long-lived group had more naive CD4+ T cells, fewer expanded clones and increased TCR diversity, a pattern suggesting age selection. Because profiling used bulk unsorted PBMCs, naive and antigen-experienced compartments could not be compared conclusively. Estimates of total diversity from one million sequenced T cells were regarded as lower bounds and underestimates. Observed TCR beta diversity correlated strongly with the percentage of naive T cells measured by flow cytometry. The CMV infection status of donors was not known, potentially confounding age-related changes in expanded clonotypes.

The sequencing input was blood. The source of this sequence is a woman aged 80 or over in good health. Donor details come from another sample of the same person, matched by shared clones. The chain links TRBV20-1 with TRBJ1-1; 10 junctional bases match TRBD1. The DNA sequence is as follows: TGCAGTGCTAGGGGACAGGGGCGTTATCAGAACGCTTTCTTT. It specifies CSARGQGRYQNAFF.